This T cell receptor beta chain was identified in a study of early T cells in non-severe SARS-CoV-2 infection. Turning to the study itself: Chains were unpaired, as sequencing was done on bulk RNA from unsorted whole blood. Study-wide points: Using VDJdb, the matching emphasized anti-spike CD8 responses while missing private and CD4 specificities.

Only a few counts were recorded for this clonotype. Its matching antigen is unknown. Unique molecular identifiers were attached to individual cDNA molecules. TCRdb itself ran the 5' RACE reads through MiXCR, one entry per CDR3 protein. Of some 57,000 distinct CDR3 sequences listed, under 14% are singletons. The V gene's germline CDR1 is KGHSH and CDR2 LQKENI. Trimming removed 2 bases from V and 6 bases from J; junction bases left unmatched: 3. This CDR3 contains 14 residues. This chain uses TRBV18 with TRBJ2-3, with TRBD1 matching 9 bases. The receptor was derived from an adult who was a healthcare worker with PCR-confirmed SARS-CoV-2 infection or an uninfected control (not recorded which). Material: whole blood. The CDR3 is CASSPRTGVDTQYF. CDR3 coding DNA: TGTGCCAGCTCACCAAGGACAGGGGTGGATACGCAGTATTTT.